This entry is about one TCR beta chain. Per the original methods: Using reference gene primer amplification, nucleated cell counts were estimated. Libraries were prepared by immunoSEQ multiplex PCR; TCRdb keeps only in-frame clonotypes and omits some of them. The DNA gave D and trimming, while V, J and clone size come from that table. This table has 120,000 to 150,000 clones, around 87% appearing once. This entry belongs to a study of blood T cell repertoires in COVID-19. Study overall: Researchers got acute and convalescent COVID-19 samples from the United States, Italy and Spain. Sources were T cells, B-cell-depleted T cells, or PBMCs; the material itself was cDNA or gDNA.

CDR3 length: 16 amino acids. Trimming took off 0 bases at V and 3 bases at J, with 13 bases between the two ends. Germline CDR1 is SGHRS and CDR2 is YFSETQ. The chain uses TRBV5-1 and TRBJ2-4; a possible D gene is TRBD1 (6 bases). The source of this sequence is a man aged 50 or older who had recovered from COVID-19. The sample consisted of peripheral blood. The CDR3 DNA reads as TGCGCCAGCAGCTTGGCCGAGGGGGTGGGCAAAAACATTCAGTACTTC. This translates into CASSLAEGVGKNIQYF.